Below, 8 T cell receptor beta chains from the same sample are listed, as sequenced in a study of cytomegalovirus exposure and HLA in healthy donors. Primers: 60 Vbeta forward and 13 Jbeta reverse. Method: immunoSEQ multiplex PCR; TCRdb's copy keeps in-frame clones and lacks some. The sample gives a few hundred thousand clones, about 90% of which show up once; 1.7% is in the top ten. Specimen: PBMCs. The receptors were gathered from a girl aged 2-9 years in good health and CMV-seronegative.

This clone appeared once. The chain combines TRBV28 with TRBJ2-7, with a possible D match to TRBD1 (6 bases). V was clipped by 8 bases and J by 4 bases, with 18 bases between them. Per the germline V gene, CDR1 is MDHEN and CDR2 is SYDVKM. This CDR3 is 14 amino acids long. CDR3 sequence (DNA): TGTGCCAGCGGGTACGCAGGGGTGAGGTACGAGCAGTACTTC. Translated: CASGYAGVRYEQYF.

The J gene is TRBJ2-3, the V gene TRBV2; 11 bases line up with TRBD2. This CDR3 has 15 amino acids. Germline CDR1 SNHLY, CDR2 FYNNEI. The V segment lost 6 bases and the J segment 3 bases; nucleotides outside the gene matches: 5. CDR3 loop: CASRRLAGQTDTQYF. CDR3 bases: TGTGCCAGCAGGCGACTAGCGGGACAGACAGATACGCAGTATTTT. Complete variable domain (other parts from reference TRBV2 and TRBJ2-3): EPEVTQTPSHQVTQMGQEVILRCVPISNHLYFYWYRQILGQKVEFLVSFYNNEISEKSEIFDDQFSVERPDGSNFTLKIRSTKLEDSAMYFCASRRLAGQTDTQYFGPGTRLTVL.

Comments on this clone: Distinct nucleotide sequences in the sample also encode this CDR3. V and J are TRBV29-1 and TRBJ2-7; possibly TRBD1 for D (5 bases). Germline V gene data show CDR1 as SQVTM and CDR2 as ANQGSEA. The CDR3 runs to 11 residues. V was cut by 6 bases and J by 3 bases, with 9 bases left in between. In DNA, the CDR3 is TGCAGCGTCGACGACAGCTACGAGCAGTACTTC. This encodes CSVDDSYEQYF.

The count of this clone is one. The chain combines TRBV5-1 with TRBJ1-2; 8 bases are a match to TRBD1. This CDR3 is built from 16 residues. Germline V gene sequence: CDR1 SGHRS, CDR2 YFSETQ. J lost 0 bases, V lost 0 bases, and 4 bases had no gene match. The CDR3 sequence: CASSLARTGSNYGYTF. For the CDR3, the DNA is TGCGCCAGCAGCTTGGCTCGGACAGGGTCTAACTATGGCTACACCTTC.

The V call is TRBV6-5, the J call TRBJ2-7, with 8 bases aligning to TRBD1. The CDR3 is 14 residues long. Germline lookup yields CDR1 MNHEY and CDR2 SVGAGI. The V and J ends lost 5 bases and 5 bases, in that order; junction bases with no gene match: 8. The CDR3 sequence is CASSDRQGFNEQYF. The CDR3 bases are TGTGCCAGCAGTGACCGACAGGGGTTTAACGAGCAGTACTTC.

The V and J genes are TRBV5-8 and TRBJ2-1; 9 nucleotides agree with TRBD1. Germline trimming cut 0 bases from V and 4 bases from J; bases unmatched to any gene: 2. This CDR3 comprises 15 residues. CDR1 SGHTS and CDR2 YDEGEE come from the germline V gene. In nucleotides, the CDR3 is TGTGCCAGCAGCTTGGGGGACAGGGATTACAATGAGCAGTTCTTC. It specifies CASSLGDRDYNEQFF.

The chain links TRBV25-1 to TRBJ2-5; TRBD1 is a possible D gene (6 bases). The CDR3 is 12 residues long. Between the trimmed V and J ends, which lost 7 bases and 1 base, there was a span of 7 bases. Per the germline V gene, CDR1 is MGHDK and CDR2 is SYGVNS. For the CDR3, the DNA is TGTGCCAGCAAGGGGGTCCAAGAGACCCAGTACTTC. Protein sequence: CASKGVQETQYF.

The gene calls are TRBV28 and TRBJ2-7; TRBD2 agrees at 10 bases. Trimming cost V 2 bases and J 7 bases; bases outside gene matches: 8. The CDR3 consists of 15 residues. Germline values: CDR1 MDHEN, CDR2 SYDVKM. The CDR3 is CASSLEASGGREQYF. CDR3 in DNA: TGTGCCAGCAGTTTAGAGGCTAGCGGGGGTAGGGAGCAGTACTTC. The full variable domain, completed using reference TRBV28 and TRBJ2-7, is DVKVTQSSRYLVKRTGEKVFLECVQDMDHENMFWYRQDPGLGLRLIYFSYDVKMKEKGDIPEGYSVSREKKERFSLILESASTNQTSMYLCASSLEASGGREQYFGPGTRLTVT.